A selection of T cell receptor beta chains follows, all from one sample in a study of OX40 agonist ivuxolimab in advanced cancers. Libraries were prepared by immunoSEQ multiplex PCR; TCRdb keeps only in-frame clonotypes and omits some of them. The top ten clones hold about 8.6% of a sample with around 76,000 clones, about 85% of them seen once. The material was CD4+ or CD8+ T cells sorted from blood, obtained in a trial of the OX40 agonist ivuxolimab. The source is an adult with an advanced solid tumor such as melanoma, head and neck, liver or kidney cancer. Both conserved end residues are part of each CDR3. A D gene is named only where the DNA matches it firmly. Clone size is not always given. Where it is, it says once, few, many or a class for expanded clones.

>TRBJ2-3|15|TRBV4-1|.|.
CASSQEVVATDTQYF
TGCGCCAGCAGCCAAGAGGTGGTAGCCACAGATACGCAGTATTTT
>TRBJ2-6|15|TRBV19|.|.
CASSIDSSGANVLTF
TGTGCCAGTAGTATAGACAGCTCTGGGGCCAACGTCCTGACTTTC
>TRBJ2-3|13|TRBV7-3|.|.
CASSSGGTDTQYF
TGTGCCAGCAGCTCCGGGGGCACAGATACGCAGTATTTT
>TRBJ2-2|13|TRBV9|.|.
CASTIDGDGELFF
TGTGCCAGCACCATCGACGGGGACGGGGAGCTGTTTTTT
>TRBJ1-1|13|TRBV7-9|.|.
CASSLRANLGAFF
TGTGCCAGCAGCCTTAGAGCGAACCTCGGGGCTTTCTTT
>TRBJ2-2|16|TRBV19|.|TRBD2
CASRPNSGRDTGELFF
TGTGCCAGTAGGCCGAATAGCGGGAGGGACACCGGGGAGCTGTTTTTT
>TRBJ1-5|13|TRBV6-1|.|.
CASSGRGNQPQHF
TGTGCCAGCAGTGGGCGGGGCAATCAGCCCCAGCATTTT
>TRBJ1-5|16|TRBV6-6|.|.
CASSYGGTVDNQPQHF
TGTGCCAGCAGTTACGGAGGGACGGTGGATAATCAGCCCCAGCATTTT
>TRBJ2-7|14|TRBV9|.|.
CASSEGAGPYEQYF
TGTGCCAGCAGCGAAGGGGCAGGGCCCTACGAGCAGTACTTC
>TRBJ1-5|14|TRBV6-5|.|.
CASSYSHSNQPQHF
TGTGCCAGCAGTTACTCCCATAGCAATCAGCCCCAGCATTTT
>TRBJ1-1|13|TRBV19|.|.
CASSMRGTSEAFF
TGTGCCAGTAGTATGAGGGGGACATCGGAAGCTTTCTTT
>TRBJ2-7|14|TRBV7-8|.|TRBD1
CASSRRDSSYEQYF
TGTGCCAGCAGCCGCCGGGACAGCTCCTACGAGCAGTACTTC
>TRBJ2-3|14|TRBV7-9|.|.
CASSSFVTQDTQYF
TGTGCCAGCAGCTCTTTCGTAACCCAAGATACGCAGTATTTT
>TRBJ1-3|14|TRBV10-3|.|TRBD1
CAISDRTGFRTIYF
TGTGCCATCAGTGATCGGACAGGGTTCCGGACCATATATTTT
>TRBJ1-1|13|TRBV19|.|.
CASSVETNTEAFF
TGTGCCAGTAGTGTGGAAACAAACACTGAAGCTTTCTTT
>TRBJ1-1|14|TRBV5-1|once|TRBD1
CASSGQGGNTEAFF
TGCGCCAGCAGCGGACAGGGGGGGAACACTGAAGCTTTCTTT
>TRBJ1-6|14|TRBV18|.|TRBD1
CASSPGQGNSPLHF
TGTGCCAGCTCACCGGGACAGGGGAATTCACCCCTCCACTTT
>TRBJ2-7|15|TRBV14|.|TRBD2
CASSQGLAGYYEQYF
TGTGCCAGCAGTCAAGGACTAGCGGGATACTACGAGCAGTACTTC
>TRBJ1-2|14|TRBV15|.|.
CATSRDGPRDGYTF
TGTGCCACCAGCAGAGATGGACCCAGGGACGGCTACACCTTC
>TRBJ2-7|15|TRBV7-8|.|.
CASSLGPQRAYEQYF
TGTGCCAGCAGCTTAGGTCCTCAGCGGGCCTACGAGCAGTACTTC
>TRBJ2-4|17|TRBV15|.|.
CATSRELTGLAKNIQYF
TGTGCCACCAGCAGAGAACTGACAGGTTTAGCCAAAAACATTCAGTACTTC
>TRBJ2-7|12|TRBV29-1|.|.
CSVEDLGNEQYF
TGCAGCGTTGAAGATCTGGGGAACGAGCAGTACTTC
>TRBJ1-6|17|TRBV7-3|.|.
CASSPLAGARDNSPLHF
TGTGCCAGCAGCCCGCTGGCAGGGGCGAGGGATAATTCACCCCTCCACTTT
>TRBJ1-1|14|TRBV2|few|.
CASRESPMNTEAFF
TGTGCCAGCAGGGAATCTCCTATGAACACTGAAGCTTTCTTT
>TRBJ2-7|16|TRBV28|.|TRBD1
CASAGTGGGRVYEQYF
TGTGCCAGCGCCGGGACAGGGGGTGGTAGGGTGTACGAGCAGTACTTC
>TRBJ2-2|12|TRBV6-5|.|.
CASSYRTGELFF
TGTGCCAGCAGTTATCGGACCGGGGAGCTGTTTTTT
>TRBJ2-3|15|TRBV7-2|.|.
CASSSRGIVSDTQYF
TGTGCCAGCAGCTCCCGGGGGATCGTCTCAGATACGCAGTATTTT
>TRBJ2-7|15|TRBV30|.|TRBD1
CAWLGQGAVAYEQYF
TGTGCCTGGTTAGGACAGGGGGCGGTTGCCTACGAGCAGTACTTC
>TRBJ1-2|12|TRBV11-2|.|.
CASSLKVYGYTF
TGTGCCAGCAGCTTAAAAGTCTATGGCTACACCTTC
>TRBJ1-2|13|TRBV19|.|TRBD1
CASSVGQGYGYTF
TGTGCCAGTAGTGTCGGACAGGGCTATGGCTACACCTTC
>TRBJ2-1|16|TRBV14|.|.
CASSQESGLRDNEQFF
TGTGCCAGCAGCCAAGAGTCGGGACTTAGGGACAATGAGCAGTTCTTC
>TRBJ2-7|14|TRBV6-5|.|.
CASSVDTILYEQYF
TGTGCCAGCAGTGTGGACACGATACTCTACGAGCAGTACTTC
>TRBJ2-6|15|TRBV5-8|.|.
CASSPVSSGANVLTF
TGTGCCAGCAGCCCCGTTTCCTCTGGGGCCAACGTCCTGACTTTC
>TRBJ2-7|14|TRBV28|.|TRBD2
CASSTRTSSYEQYF
TGTGCCAGCAGTACTAGGACTAGCTCGTACGAGCAGTACTTC
>TRBJ1-6|15|TRBV7-8|few|TRBD1
CASSSQGGHNSPLHF
TGTGCCAGCAGCTCTCAGGGGGGTCATAATTCACCCCTCCACTTT
>TRBJ2-3|20|TRBV5-4|.|TRBD2
CASSSPGLAGGTRPTNTQYF
TGTGCCAGCAGCTCCCCGGGACTAGCGGGGGGAACGAGACCCACGAATACGCAGTATTTT
>TRBJ1-3|11|TRBV6-1|.|.
CASGGGNTIYF
TGTGCCAGCGGCGGGGGAAACACCATATATTTT
>TRBJ1-5|16|TRBV19|.|TRBD1
CASRDRGGNLNQPQHF
TGTGCCAGTAGGGACAGGGGAGGGAATCTAAATCAGCCCCAGCATTTT
>TRBJ2-2|13|TRBV7-2|.|.
CASSFYSTGELFF
TGTGCCAGCAGCTTTTACAGCACCGGGGAGCTGTTTTTT
>TRBJ2-5|14|TRBV6-5|.|.
CASSYADRVETQYF
TGTGCCAGCAGTTACGCAGACCGGGTGGAGACCCAGTACTTC
>TRBJ2-1|16|TRBV27|.|.
CASRHPGGSSYNEQFF
TGTGCCAGCAGGCACCCTGGCGGCAGCTCCTACAATGAGCAGTTCTTC
>TRBJ2-1|13|TRBV4-3|.|.
CASSQDRLGGQFF
TGCGCCAGCAGCCAAGATCGGCTCGGTGGGCAGTTCTTC
>TRBJ1-5|14|TRBV7-9|.|.
CASSFPGQSQPQHF
TGTGCCAGCAGTTTTCCGGGACAAAGCCAGCCCCAGCATTTT
>TRBJ1-3|16|TRBV7-9|.|.
CASSLGAKSSGNTIYF
TGTGCCAGCAGCTTAGGAGCCAAGAGCTCTGGAAACACCATATATTTT
>TRBJ1-4|13|TRBV7-2|.|.
CASSLGPTEKLFF
TGTGCCAGCAGCTTAGGTCCAACTGAAAAACTGTTTTTT
>TRBJ2-1|16|TRBV11-3|.|TRBD2
CASSGGLAGKYNEQFF
TGTGCCAGCAGCGGCGGACTAGCGGGGAAATACAATGAGCAGTTCTTC
>TRBJ1-2|14|TRBV6-1|.|.
CASSGQSFNYGYTF
TGTGCCAGCAGTGGCCAAAGTTTTAACTATGGCTACACCTTC
>TRBJ1-2|15|TRBV9|.|.
CASSVFDRINYGYTF
TGTGCCAGCAGCGTGTTTGACCGCATTAACTATGGCTACACCTTC
>TRBJ2-2|16|TRBV5-1|.|.
CASSLMEGGPGGELFF
TGCGCCAGCAGCTTGATGGAGGGGGGGCCCGGCGGGGAGCTGTTTTTT
>TRBJ1-3|14|TRBV7-9|.|.
CASSLRNPGNTIYF
TGTGCCAGCAGCTTAAGGAATCCTGGAAACACCATATATTTT
>TRBJ1-2|12|TRBV4-1|.|.
CASSQVRHGYTF
TGCGCCAGCAGCCAAGTTAGGCATGGCTACACCTTC
>TRBJ1-5|14|TRBV2|few|.
CASSGGALMEPQHF
TGTGCCAGCAGTGGAGGGGCCTTGATGGAGCCCCAGCATTTT
>TRBJ1-5|14|TRBV7-2|.|TRBD1
CASSLQGANQPQHF
TGTGCCAGCAGCTTACAGGGGGCTAATCAGCCCCAGCATTTT
>TRBJ2-7|15|TRBV4-1|.|TRBD1
CASSLGQGSSYEQYF
TGCGCCAGCAGCCTAGGACAGGGGAGCTCCTACGAGCAGTACTTC
>TRBJ1-2|13|TRBV19|few|.
CASTATDLYGYTF
TGTGCCAGTACGGCGACAGATCTCTATGGCTACACCTTC
>TRBJ2-1|12|TRBV28|.|.
CASGASYNEQFF
TGTGCCAGCGGAGCCTCCTACAATGAGCAGTTCTTC
>TRBJ2-5|13|TRBV5-1|.|.
CASSLVGRETQYF
TGCGCCAGCAGCTTGGTGGGAAGGGAGACCCAGTACTTC
>TRBJ1-1|12|TRBV6-5|.|.
CASTREDTEAFF
TGTGCCAGCACGAGGGAGGACACTGAAGCTTTCTTT
>TRBJ1-1|13|TRBV7-2|.|TRBD1
CASSLGTGTEAFF
TGTGCCAGCAGCTTAGGGACAGGGACTGAAGCTTTCTTT
>TRBJ2-1|11|TRBV2|.|.
CASAGRDEQFF
TGTGCCAGCGCAGGAAGAGATGAGCAGTTCTTC